This T cell receptor (beta chain) derives from a study of blood T cell repertoires in COVID-19. Study-level information: Material from acute and convalescent COVID-19 was sourced from the United States, Italy and Spain. T cells, B-cell-depleted T cells, or PBMCs supplied cDNA or gDNA.

Original methodology: Estimated nucleated cell counts came from reference gene primer amplification. The data were produced by immunoSEQ multiplex PCR, yet TCRdb's version contains in-frame clones alone and is incomplete. V and J calls and clone size follow that table, whereas D and trimming were derived from the DNA. The sample shows some 120,000 clones, around 85% of them seen only once. The CDR3 extends over 14 amino acids. The V end lost 7 bases, the J end lost 1 base, and 11 bases lay between the germline ends. Germline V gives CDR1 LGHNT, CDR2 FRNRAP. The V gene is TRBV12-5, the J gene TRBJ1-5; D not certain. This TCR came from a human donor in a cohort sampled during active COVID-19. Sequencing used peripheral blood. The CDR3 bases are TGTGCTAGTGAGGTAGGGAGCAGCAATCAGCCCCAGCATTTT. Protein sequence: CASEVGSSNQPQHF.